These 20 T cell receptor beta chains originate from one sample sequenced in a study of blood T cell repertoires in COVID-19. The data were produced by immunoSEQ multiplex PCR, yet TCRdb's version contains in-frame clones alone and is incomplete. The repertoire has 130,000 to 150,000 clones, 70% to 80% of them found once; the top ten carry approximately 5.2%. Sequenced material: peripheral blood. The receptors were gathered from a woman aged 70-85 years with COVID-19, enrolled during active disease.

This clone ranks as medium-sized (0.01 to 0.1%). This chain joins TRBV28 and TRBJ1-6; 10 positions match TRBD1. This CDR3 is built from 18 residues. Germline CDR1 MDHEN, CDR2 SYDVKM. The junction had 14 bases not matched to a gene; V was cut back by 7 bases and J by 5 bases. CDR3 sequence: CASTLSGQGFTDNSPLHF. In DNA, the CDR3 is TGTGCCAGCACCCTTTCGGGACAGGGGTTTACGGATAATTCACCCCTCCACTTT.

This chain uses TRBV19 with TRBJ1-2; weak D call: TRBD1 (6 bases). There are 15 residues in the CDR3. The V gene's germline CDR1 is LNHDA and CDR2 SQIVND (reference sequence). The germline V and J ends were trimmed by 7 bases and 5 bases, with 20 bases remaining between them. The CDR3 nucleotides read TGTGCCAGTAAATCCGGACAGACTATCTCTTATGGCTACACCTTC. Protein: CASKSGQTISYGYTF.

This rearrangement joins TRBV4-3 to TRBJ1-1; perhaps TRBD1 as D (5 bases). Germline values: CDR1 LGHNA, CDR2 YSLEER. The ends were cut back, 8 bases at V and 7 bases at J, with 14 bases in the middle. The CDR3 totals 12 residues. The CDR3 nucleotides read TGCGCCAGCGGCAGGGCTTTGGGTGAAGCTTTCTTT. It specifies CASGRALGEAFF.

V and J are TRBV10-3 and TRBJ1-2; D possibly corresponds to TRBD1 (5 bases). V dropped 4 bases and J dropped 8 bases, with 11 bases sitting between them. The length of the CDR3 is 12 residues. CDR1 is ENHRY and CDR2 is SYGVKD in the germline V gene. The CDR3 DNA follows: TGTGCCATCAGTGGGGAGGGGCGAGGCTACACCTTC. Translation gives CAISGEGRGYTF.

This clone was seen only a few times. This rearrangement joins TRBV4-1 to TRBJ1-4; TRBD1 agrees at 9 bases. The trim removed 4 bases at V and 7 bases at J, leaving 7 bases unmatched. Germline CDR1 MGHRA, CDR2 YSYEKL. The CDR3 extends over 15 amino acids. CDR3 loop: CASSRGGQGGEKLFF. Here the CDR3 DNA reads TGCGCCAGCAGCCGGGGGGGACAGGGTGGTGAAAAACTGTTTTTT.

The CDR3 here is CASSQTGVRTDTQYF. The CDR3, as DNA: TGTGCCAGCAGCCAGACCGGGGTCCGCACAGATACGCAGTATTTT. The chain links TRBV3-1 (or the pseudogene TRBV3-2) to TRBJ2-3, with D possibly TRBD2 on 5 matching bases. The CDR3 has 15 residues. V lost 3 bases, J lost 1 base, and 11 bases lay in between. From germline, CDR1 is LGHDT and CDR2 YNNKEL (reference sequence).

J is TRBJ2-6 and V is TRBV3-1 (or the pseudogene TRBV3-2); 9 bases align to TRBD1. Germline CDR1 LGHDT, CDR2 YNNKEL (reference sequence). CDR3 length: 20 amino acids. Losses at the gene ends were 4 bases for V and 4 bases for J; bases not matched to a gene: 17. CDR3 nucleotide sequence: TGTGCCAGCAGCCGCTGGGCCCGAACAGGGGGCTCTGCCGGGGCCAACGTCCTGACTTTC. This encodes CASSRWARTGGSAGANVLTF.

The chain carries TRBV11-2 and TRBJ1-1; 7 positions match TRBD1. Germline V gene lookup returns CDR1 SGHAT and CDR2 FQNNGV. V trimming: 3 bases; J trimming: 4 bases; junction bases outside the gene matches: 11. The CDR3 sequence is 16 residues long. The DNA for the CDR3 is TGTGCCAGCAGCTTTGAACCACCAAGACAGGGCACTGAAGCTTTCTTT. This translates into CASSFEPPRQGTEAFF.

CDR3 in amino acids: CASTGGETQYF. CDR3 DNA sequence: TGTGCCAGCACCGGGGGGGAGACCCAGTACTTC. This chain uses TRBV12-3 or TRBV12-4 with TRBJ2-5; 7 bases fit TRBD2. The CDR3 has 11 residues. The ends lost 7 bases at V and 5 bases at J; junction bases unmatched: 1.

V and J are TRBV6-6 and TRBJ1-2; 12 bases are a match to TRBD1. The germline V gene encodes CDR1 MNHNY and CDR2 SVGAGI (reference sequence). The CDR3 extends over 15 amino acids. The junction had 6 bases not matched to a gene; V was cut back by 6 bases and J by 4 bases. CDR3 bases: TGTGCCAGCAGCCAGGGACAGGGGGCCCCCTATGGCTACACCTTC. This encodes CASSQGQGAPYGYTF.

V usage is TRBV19 and J usage is TRBJ1-2; maybe TRBD1 (5 bases). CDR3 length: 12 amino acids. Looked up from germline, CDR1 is LNHDA and CDR2 is SQIVND (reference sequence). V lost 9 bases and J lost 3, with 11 bases in between. The CDR3 region has the DNA TGTGCCAGCCACAGGTTTGACTATGGCTACACCTTC. Translation gives CASHRFDYGYTF.

The chain couples TRBV7-2 to TRBJ2-1, with TRBD1 matching over 12 bases. The J segment lost 10 bases and the V segment lost 4 bases, leaving 8 bases of the junction unmatched. The CDR3 sequence is 15 residues long. Germline CDR1 is SGHTA and CDR2 is FQGNSA. The chain's CDR3 is CASSSSGTGGEEQFF. The CDR3 coding sequence is TGTGCCAGCAGCTCCTCCGGGACAGGGGGCGAGGAGCAGTTCTTC. Full variable domain (outside the CDR3, taken from reference TRBV7-2 and TRBJ2-1): GAGVSQSPSNKVTEKGKDVELRCDPISGHTALYWYRQSLGQGLEFLIYFQGNSAPDKSGLPSDRFSAERTGGSVSTLTIQRTQQEDSAVYLCASSSSGTGGEEQFFGPGTRLTVL.

V gene TRBV20-1 combines with J gene TRBJ2-7; 9 bases align to TRBD1. In germline, CDR1 is DFQATT, CDR2 SNEGSKA (reference sequence). Germline trimming cut 3 bases from V and 12 bases from J; bases unmatched to any gene: 6. The CDR3 consists of 11 residues. This CDR3 reads CSASRDRVRYF. The CDR3 DNA is TGCAGTGCTAGCCGGGACAGGGTCAGGTACTTC.

This sequence joins TRBV15 and TRBJ2-7; D possibly corresponds to TRBD1 (5 bases). Germline V CDR1 and CDR2: LNHNV, YYDKDF (reference sequence). V was trimmed by 1 base and J by 10 bases, leaving 23 bases between them. The CDR3 is made up of 16 amino acids. For the CDR3, the DNA is TGTGCCACCAGCAGAGGAGATCAGGGAACAATACTATTCCAGTACTTC. As protein: CATSRGDQGTILFQYF. The full variable domain, its missing parts supplied by reference TRBV15 and TRBJ2-7, is DAMVIQNPRYQVTQFGKPVTLSCSQTLNHNVMYWYQQKSSQAPKLLFHYYDKDFNNEADTPDNFQSRRPNTSFCFLDIRSPGLGDTAMYLCATSRGDQGTILFQYFGPGTRLTVT.

This chain joins TRBV27 and TRBJ1-2; D is undetermined. The germline V and J ends were trimmed by 8 bases and 1 base, with 8 bases remaining between them. This CDR3 spans 12 amino acids. The germline gives CDR1 MNHEY, CDR2 SMNVEV (reference sequence). The CDR3 loop is CASHFFNYGYTF. The DNA of the CDR3 is TGTGCCAGCCACTTTTTTAACTATGGCTACACCTTC.

The chain couples TRBV18 to TRBJ1-4; the D is unclear. Trimming shortened V by 1 base and J by 0 bases, and 15 bases separated the two germline ends. The CDR3 totals 18 residues. Germline CDR1 is KGHSH and CDR2 is LQKENI. The chain's CDR3 is CASSPLEFRAPTNEKLFF. The CDR3 nucleotides read TGTGCCAGCTCACCACTTGAATTCCGAGCCCCAACTAATGAAAAACTGTTTTTT.

V usage is TRBV11-2 and J usage is TRBJ2-7; 9 bases line up with TRBD1. Per germline, CDR1 SGHAT and CDR2 FQNNGV. Losses at the gene ends were 1 base for V and 7 bases for J; bases not matched to a gene: 5. The CDR3 contains 14 residues. Written as DNA, the CDR3 is TGTGCCAGCAGCTTAGGGGACAGGGCTCGGGAGCAGTACTTC. Translation gives CASSLGDRAREQYF.

The chain recombines TRBV19 with TRBJ1-6; TRBD1 agrees at 8 bases. Germline V gene lookup returns CDR1 LNHDA and CDR2 SQIVND (reference sequence). The CDR3 length is 15 residues. Trimming removed 4 bases from V and 5 bases from J; junction bases left unmatched: 4. The CDR3 spells CASSNGQGHNSPLHF. CDR3 bases: TGTGCCAGTAGTAATGGACAGGGCCATAATTCACCCCTCCACTTT.

The gene calls are TRBV10-3 and TRBJ1-2; D is possibly TRBD1 (6 bases). This CDR3 has 18 residues. Germline V gene data show CDR1 as ENHRY and CDR2 as SYGVKD. The V gene lost 2 bases and the J gene lost 4 bases, with 23 bases spanning the gap. The chain's CDR3 is CAISENFRGGQIFYGYTF. CDR3 nucleotide sequence: TGTGCCATCAGTGAGAACTTTCGGGGGGGGCAAATCTTCTATGGCTACACCTTC.

This clone came up a few times. The chain employs TRBV2 and TRBJ1-5; TRBD1 matches at 7 bases. Germline lookup yields CDR1 SNHLY and CDR2 FYNNEI. Germline trimming cut 7 bases from V and 4 bases from J; bases unmatched to any gene: 19. The CDR3 has 18 residues. CDR3 bases: TGTGCCAGCAACCTGACCCCCGAGGGGGCGTCAGGAAATCAGCCCCAGCATTTT. It yields the protein CASNLTPEGASGNQPQHF.